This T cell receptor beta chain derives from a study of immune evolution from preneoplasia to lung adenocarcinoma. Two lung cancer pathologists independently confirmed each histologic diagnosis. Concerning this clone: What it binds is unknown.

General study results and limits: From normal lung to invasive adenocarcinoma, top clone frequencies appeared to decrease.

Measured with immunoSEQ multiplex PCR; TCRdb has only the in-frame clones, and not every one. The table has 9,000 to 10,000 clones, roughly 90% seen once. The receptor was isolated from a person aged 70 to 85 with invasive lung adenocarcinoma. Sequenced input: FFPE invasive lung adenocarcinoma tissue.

CDR3 bases: TGCAGCGTCGCGTCAGGGCTGCCTGAAGCTTTCTTT. Residues: CSVASGLPEAFF. The chain uses TRBV29-1 and TRBJ1-1, with TRBD1 as a possible D gene (5 bases). The CDR3 contains 12 residues. The germline gives CDR1 SQVTM, CDR2 ANQGSEA. V was trimmed by 6 bases and J by 6 bases, leaving 14 bases between them.